A single sample gave rise to the 18 T cell receptor beta chains below, sequenced in a study of T cell responses to AZD1222 COVID-19 vaccine. Method: immunoSEQ multiplex PCR; TCRdb's copy keeps in-frame clones and lacks some. The sample lists around 120,000 clones; roughly 89% were seen once. This specimen was peripheral blood, taken on day 0 of AZD1222 vaccination. Source of these receptors: an adult in good health.

V is TRBV6-1 and J is TRBJ2-7, with a possible D match to TRBD1 (6 bases). This CDR3 region has 14 residues. V was trimmed by 1 base and J by 1 base, leaving 8 bases between them. Germline-derived CDR1 and CDR2 are MNHNS and SASEGT. CDR3 sequence: CASSEGTVSYEQYF. CDR3 sequence (DNA): TGTGCCAGCAGTGAAGGGACAGTTTCCTACGAGCAGTACTTC.

The gene calls are TRBV6-5 and TRBJ1-3; 7 bases line up with TRBD1. Germline-derived CDR1 and CDR2 are MNHEY and SVGAGI. The CDR3 extends over 15 amino acids. V was clipped by 6 bases and J by 1 base; unmatched bases: 6. CDR3 region: CASRLTTGSGNTIYF. The DNA for the CDR3 is TGTGCCAGCAGATTAACGACAGGGTCTGGAAACACCATATATTTT.

This clone was observed a single time. The V and J genes are TRBV30 and TRBJ2-1, with 9 positions matching TRBD2. The CDR3 contains 14 residues. After removal of 4 bases from V and 8 bases from J, the junction contained 9 bases not matched to a gene. Germline V lookup: CDR1 GTSNPN, CDR2 SVGIG (reference sequence). In nucleotides, the CDR3 is TGTGCCTGGAACCCGGGACTAGCCGTCCATGAGCAGTTCTTC. Translation gives CAWNPGLAVHEQFF.

This rearrangement joins TRBV12-5 to TRBJ2-1; 7 nucleotides align to TRBD2. Germline V gene data show CDR1 as LGHNT and CDR2 as FRNRAP. The trim removed 9 bases at V and 7 bases at J, leaving 9 bases unmatched. CDR3 length: 13 residues. CDR3 nucleotides: TGTGCTAGCGCGACGGAGGGAGGGAATGAGCAGTTCTTC. Amino acid sequence: CASATEGGNEQFF.

The gene calls are TRBV5-4 and TRBJ2-1; D possibly corresponds to TRBD2 (6 bases). Germline values: CDR1 SGHNT, CDR2 YYREEE (reference sequence). This CDR3 comprises 13 residues. V was clipped by 4 bases and J by 8 bases, with 13 bases between them. Written as DNA, the CDR3 is TGTGCCAGCAGCACTTGGGAGGCATATGAGCAGTTCTTC. Protein product: CASSTWEAYEQFF. The full variable domain, in which reference TRBV5-4 and TRBJ2-1 provide the parts outside the CDR3, is ETGVTQSPTHLIKTRGQQVTLRCSSQSGHNTVSWYQQALGQGPQFIFQYYREEENGRGNFPPRFSGLQFPNYSSELNVNALELDDSALYLCASSTWEAYEQFFGPGTRLTVL.

The V and J genes are TRBV15 and TRBJ2-7; D is possibly TRBD1 or TRBD2 (5 bases each). The V end was cut by 0 bases, the J end by 2 bases, with 11 bases between. In germline, CDR1 is LNHNV, CDR2 YYDKDF (reference sequence). CDR3 length: 15 amino acids. The CDR3 DNA reads as TGTGCCACCAGCAGAGATCCCGGGGCAACCTACGAGCAGTACTTC. Residues: CATSRDPGATYEQYF.

The chain has TRBV11-2 and TRBJ2-7; TRBD2 agrees at 11 bases. The J segment lost 0 bases and the V segment lost 2 bases, leaving 3 bases of the junction unmatched. CDR3 length equals 16 residues. Germline V gives CDR1 SGHAT, CDR2 FQNNGV. This CDR3 reads CASSLLAGGNSYEQYF. For the CDR3, the DNA is TGTGCCAGCAGCTTACTAGCGGGAGGAAACTCCTACGAGCAGTACTTC.

The genes are TRBV19 and TRBJ1-5, with D possibly TRBD1 on 5 matching bases. The CDR3 sequence is 19 residues long. Germline V gene sequence: CDR1 LNHDA, CDR2 SQIVND (reference sequence). The V and J ends lost 6 bases and 2 bases respectively, with 26 bases between them. CDR3 nucleotides: TGTGCCAGTAGCCCTCAGGGCGTCGCTATTGGTATAGGCAATCAGCCCCAGCATTTT. Translated, it gives CASSPQGVAIGIGNQPQHF.

The chain recombines TRBV3-1 (or the pseudogene TRBV3-2) with TRBJ2-3; D remains unclear. This CDR3 has 12 amino acids. Germline-derived CDR1 and CDR2 are LGHDT and YNNKEL (reference sequence). Between the trimmed V and J ends, which lost 0 bases and 2 bases, there was a span of 0 bases. In DNA, the CDR3 is TGTGCCAGCAGCCAAGACACAGATACGCAGTATTTT. It is translated as CASSQDTDTQYF.

The genes are TRBV5-1 and TRBJ1-1; D gene unclear. V lost 10 bases to trimming and J lost 0 bases, with 13 bases between them. This CDR3 is 13 amino acids long. Germline assignment: CDR1 SGHRS and CDR2 YFSETQ. The CDR3, as DNA: TGCGCCTCAAAGAGGGATTTGAACACTGAAGCTTTCTTT. Translated, it gives CASKRDLNTEAFF.

This chain links TRBV5-1 with TRBJ1-1, with D hard to call. Trimming took 0 bases from V and 1 from J, leaving 7 bases between them. Germline lookup yields CDR1 SGHRS and CDR2 YFSETQ. The CDR3 spans 14 residues. The CDR3 is CASSLGPKNTEAFF. The CDR3 DNA is TGCGCCAGCAGCTTGGGCCCGAAGAACACTGAAGCTTTCTTT.

This clone was recorded only once. The chain is built from TRBV5-1 and TRBJ2-5; 7 bases agree with TRBD2. The CDR3 is 13 residues long. The germline gives CDR1 SGHRS, CDR2 YFSETQ. Unmatched junction bases numbered 4, after V lost 3 bases and J lost 5 bases. In DNA form, the CDR3 reads TGCGCCAGCAGCTCGGCGGGGGAGGAGACCCAGTACTTC. This gives the protein CASSSAGEETQYF.

This rearrangement joins TRBV7-9 to TRBJ2-7; D unresolved. The V end lost 0 bases, the J end lost 4 bases, and 16 bases lay between the germline ends. The germline gives CDR1 SEHNR, CDR2 FQNEAQ (reference sequence). CDR3 size: 16 residues. CDR3 in amino acids: CASSLAVGFTGYEQYF. Written as DNA, the CDR3 is TGTGCCAGCAGCTTAGCGGTAGGGTTCACTGGATACGAGCAGTACTTC.

This rearrangement joins TRBV29-1 to TRBJ1-1; 7 bases match TRBD1. Germline V gives CDR1 SQVTM, CDR2 ANQGSEA. The V and J ends lost 6 bases and 9 bases, in that order; junction bases with no gene match: 4. This CDR3 has 10 amino acids. CDR3 loop: CSVQGVKAFF. The CDR3 DNA sequence: TGCAGCGTGCAGGGGGTGAAAGCTTTCTTT.

The chain has TRBV5-1 and TRBJ2-5; D tentatively reads TRBD1 or TRBD2 (7 bases each). CDR1 and CDR2 from the germline V gene are SGHRS and YFSETQ. This CDR3 is built from 16 residues. Trimming took off 0 bases at V and 4 bases at J, with 16 bases between the two ends. CDR3 nucleotide sequence: TGCGCCAGCAGCTTGGCCCCGGCAGGGGGGGGAGAGACCCAGTACTTC. Amino acids: CASSLAPAGGGETQYF.

This clone is a singleton in its sample. The chain links TRBV6-5 to TRBJ2-5, with TRBD2 identical over 12 bases. V lost 4 bases to trimming and J lost 5 bases; unmatched junction nucleotides: 2. The CDR3 has 14 residues. Germline assignment: CDR1 MNHEY and CDR2 SVGAGI. The CDR3 loop reads CASSFLAGGETQYF. Here the CDR3 DNA reads TGTGCCAGCAGTTTCCTAGCGGGGGGGGAGACCCAGTACTTC.

V usage is TRBV19 and J usage is TRBJ2-6; D possibly corresponds to TRBD2 (5 bases). CDR3 length equals 18 residues. Looked up from germline, CDR1 is LNHDA and CDR2 is SQIVND (reference sequence). Trimming cost V 7 bases and J 0 bases, with 19 bases left between them. CDR3: CASTTTGLSNSGANVLTF. CDR3 nucleotides: TGTGCCAGTACCACCACGGGGTTATCCAACTCTGGGGCCAACGTCCTGACTTTC.

This chain uses TRBV24-1 with TRBJ2-7, with 7 bases identical to TRBD2. Germline V lookup: CDR1 KGHDR, CDR2 SFDVKD. The CDR3 contains 14 residues. V shed 7 bases and J 1 base; nucleotides not matched to a gene: 6. The CDR3 coding sequence is TGTGCCACCAGCGGGGCGGGGGAATCCTACGAGCAGTACTTC. Its protein product is CATSGAGESYEQYF.